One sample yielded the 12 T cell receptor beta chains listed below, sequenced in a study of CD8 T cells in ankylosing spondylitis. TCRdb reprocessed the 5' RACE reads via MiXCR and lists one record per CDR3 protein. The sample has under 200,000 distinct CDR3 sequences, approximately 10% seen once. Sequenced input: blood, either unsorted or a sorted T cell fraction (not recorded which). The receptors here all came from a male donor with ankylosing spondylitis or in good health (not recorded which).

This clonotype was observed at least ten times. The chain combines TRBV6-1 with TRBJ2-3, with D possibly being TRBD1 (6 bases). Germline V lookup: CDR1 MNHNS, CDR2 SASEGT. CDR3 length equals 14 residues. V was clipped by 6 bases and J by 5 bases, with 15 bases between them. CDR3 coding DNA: TGTGCCAGCAGCCGCACCCAGGGGATAGATACGCAGTATTTT. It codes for CASSRTQGIDTQYF.

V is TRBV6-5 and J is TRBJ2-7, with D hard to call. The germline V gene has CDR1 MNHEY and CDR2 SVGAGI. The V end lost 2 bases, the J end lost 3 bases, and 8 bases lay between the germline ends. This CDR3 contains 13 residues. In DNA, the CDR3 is TGTGCCAGCAGTTACAATGAGGACTACGAGCAGTACTTC. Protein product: CASSYNEDYEQYF.

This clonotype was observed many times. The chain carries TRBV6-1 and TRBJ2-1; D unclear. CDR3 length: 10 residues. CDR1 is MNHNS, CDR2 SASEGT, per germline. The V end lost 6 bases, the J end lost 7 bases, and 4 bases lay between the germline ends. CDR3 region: CASRGNEQFF. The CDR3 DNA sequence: TGTGCCAGCAGGGGGAATGAGCAGTTCTTC.

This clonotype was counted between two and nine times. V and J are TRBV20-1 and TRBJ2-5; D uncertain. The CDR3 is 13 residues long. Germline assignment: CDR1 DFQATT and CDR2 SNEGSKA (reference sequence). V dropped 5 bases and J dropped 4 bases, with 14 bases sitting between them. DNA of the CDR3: TGCAGTGCTTCGGCCCCGGCTGTAGAGACCCAGTACTTC. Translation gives CSASAPAVETQYF.

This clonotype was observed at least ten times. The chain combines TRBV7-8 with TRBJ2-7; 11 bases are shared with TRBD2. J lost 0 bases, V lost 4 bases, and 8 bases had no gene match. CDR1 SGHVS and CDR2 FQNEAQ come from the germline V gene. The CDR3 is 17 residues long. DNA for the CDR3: TGTGCCAGCAGCTCGAGTCTAGCGGGAGGTTCCTCCTACGAGCAGTACTTC. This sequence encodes CASSSSLAGGSSYEQYF.

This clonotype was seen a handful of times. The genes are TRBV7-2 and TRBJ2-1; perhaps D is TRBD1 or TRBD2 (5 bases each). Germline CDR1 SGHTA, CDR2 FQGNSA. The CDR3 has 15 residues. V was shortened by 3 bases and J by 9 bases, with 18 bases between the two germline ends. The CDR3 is CASSFSPGPEGEQFF. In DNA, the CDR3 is TGTGCCAGCAGCTTTTCACCGGGACCAGAGGGTGAGCAGTTCTTC.

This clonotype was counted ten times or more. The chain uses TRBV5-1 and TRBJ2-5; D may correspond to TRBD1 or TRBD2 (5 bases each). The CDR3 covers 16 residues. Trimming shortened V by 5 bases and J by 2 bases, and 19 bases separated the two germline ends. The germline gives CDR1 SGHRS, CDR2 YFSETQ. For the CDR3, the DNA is TGCGCCAGCAGACCTGACCTCCCGGGACCACAAGAGACCCAGTACTTC. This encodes CASRPDLPGPQETQYF.

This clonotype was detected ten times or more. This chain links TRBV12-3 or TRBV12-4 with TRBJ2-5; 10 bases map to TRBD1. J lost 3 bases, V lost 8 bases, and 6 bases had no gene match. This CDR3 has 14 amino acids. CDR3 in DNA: TGTGCCAGCGGTTCGGGACAGGGGAAAGAGACCCAGTACTTC. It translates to CASGSGQGKETQYF.

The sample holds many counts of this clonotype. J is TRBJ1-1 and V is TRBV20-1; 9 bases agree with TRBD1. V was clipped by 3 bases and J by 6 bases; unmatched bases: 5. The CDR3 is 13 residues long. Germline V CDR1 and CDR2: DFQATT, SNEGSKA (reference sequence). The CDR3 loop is CSASLDRGSEAFF. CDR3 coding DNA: TGCAGTGCTAGTCTGGACAGGGGATCTGAAGCTTTCTTT.

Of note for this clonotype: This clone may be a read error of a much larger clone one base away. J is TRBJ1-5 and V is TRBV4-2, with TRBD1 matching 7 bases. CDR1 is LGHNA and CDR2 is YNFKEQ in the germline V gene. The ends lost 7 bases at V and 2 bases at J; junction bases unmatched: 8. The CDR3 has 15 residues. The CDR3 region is CASTVGTEGNQPQHF. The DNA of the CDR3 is TGTGCCAGCACCGTCGGGACAGAGGGCAATCAGCCCCAGCATTTT.

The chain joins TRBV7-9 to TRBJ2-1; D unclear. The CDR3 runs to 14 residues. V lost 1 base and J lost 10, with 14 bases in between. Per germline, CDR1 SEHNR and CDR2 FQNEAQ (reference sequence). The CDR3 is CASSLDYSKEEQFF. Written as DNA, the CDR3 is TGTGCCAGCAGCTTAGATTATTCGAAGGAGGAGCAGTTCTTC.

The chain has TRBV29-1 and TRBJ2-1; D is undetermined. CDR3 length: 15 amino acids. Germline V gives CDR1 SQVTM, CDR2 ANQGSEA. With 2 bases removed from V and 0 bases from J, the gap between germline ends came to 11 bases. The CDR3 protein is CSVEYGRSSYNEQFF. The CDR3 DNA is TGCAGCGTTGAATACGGTCGGAGCTCCTACAATGAGCAGTTCTTC.